The 31 T cell receptor beta chains reported below all come from one sample, sequenced in a study of T-cell memory formation after mild COVID-19. TCRdb redid the calling of the 5' RACE reads with MiXCR, one entry per CDR3 protein. The repertoire includes 430,000 or so distinct CDR3 sequences, around 25% of them detected once, and 9.5% to 15% sits in the top ten. The sample consisted of PBMCs or a T cell subset sorted from them (not recorded which). These receptor sequences come from an adult woman who had mild COVID-19 (a few samples of this study predate the infection). Cell type and time point are not known.

This clonotype was recorded a few times. Written as DNA, the CDR3 is TGTGCCAGCACCTATGGGTGGGGCGCGGCTGGGGCCAACGTCCTGACTTTC. Translation: CASTYGWGAAGANVLTF. The genes are TRBV6-5 and TRBJ2-6, with D maybe TRBD1 (5 bases). The CDR3 consists of 17 residues. Trimming removed 7 bases from V and 2 bases from J, with 18 bases in between. The germline V gene has CDR1 MNHEY and CDR2 SVGAGI.

The chain carries TRBV7-9 and TRBJ1-6; 7 bases fit TRBD1. This CDR3 contains 15 residues. Germline lookup yields CDR1 SEHNR and CDR2 FQNEAQ (reference sequence). The V segment lost 5 bases and the J segment 6 bases; nucleotides outside the gene matches: 7. In DNA, the CDR3 is TGTGCCAGCAGCGAAACGGGACAGCCTAATTCACCCCTCCACTTT. Amino acid sequence: CASSETGQPNSPLHF.

The V gene is TRBV12-3 or TRBV12-4, the J gene TRBJ2-1; 9 nucleotides align to TRBD1. There are 15 residues in the CDR3. The V gene end was trimmed by 4 bases and the J gene end by 7 bases; junction bases not matched to a gene: 8. The CDR3 protein is CASSSWDRVANEQFF. CDR3 coding DNA: TGTGCCAGCAGTTCGTGGGACAGGGTTGCGAATGAGCAGTTCTTC.

The chain carries TRBV30 and TRBJ2-7, with no clear D. CDR1 and CDR2 (germline): GTSNPN, SVGIG (reference sequence). The CDR3 is made up of 13 amino acids. V dropped 2 bases and J dropped 2 bases, with 10 bases sitting between them. The CDR3 DNA reads as TGTGCCTGGAGTCCCGGGCAAGCCTACGAGCAGTACTTC. Protein product: CAWSPGQAYEQYF.

The chain carries TRBV7-9 and TRBJ2-1; D tentatively reads TRBD1 or TRBD2 (5 bases each). There are 15 residues in the CDR3. The V and J ends lost 2 bases and 9 bases respectively, with 17 bases between them. Germline CDR1 SEHNR, CDR2 FQNEAQ (reference sequence). The CDR3 reads CASSLSGTQTSEQFF. In nucleotides, the CDR3 is TGTGCCAGCAGCTTATCCGGGACCCAAACAAGTGAGCAGTTCTTC. The entire variable domain, with the rest obtained from reference TRBV7-9 and TRBJ2-1, is as follows: DTGVSQNPRHKITKRGQNVTFRCDPISEHNRLYWYRQTLGQGPEFLTYFQNEAQLEKSRLLSDRFSAERPKGSFSTLEIQRTEQGDSAMYLCASSLSGTQTSEQFFGPGTRLTVL.

This chain uses TRBV4-3 with TRBJ1-1; 7 bases fit TRBD1. The CDR3 is 13 residues long. Germline V CDR1 and CDR2: LGHNA, YSLEER. V shed 0 bases and J 8 bases; nucleotides not matched to a gene: 3. CDR3 protein: CASSQDRGQEAFF. In DNA form, the CDR3 reads TGCGCCAGCAGCCAAGATAGGGGACAGGAAGCTTTCTTT.

This chain connects TRBV7-4 to TRBJ2-3, with D possibly being TRBD2 (6 bases). Trimming stripped 5 bases from V and 3 bases from J, with 18 bases between. The length of the CDR3 is 16 residues. Germline-derived CDR1 and CDR2 are SGHVT and SQSDAQ. The CDR3 here is CASSVEGSQQTDTQYF. As DNA, the CDR3 is TGTGCCAGCAGCGTGGAGGGATCCCAACAGACAGATACGCAGTATTTT.

This clonotype has only a few counts. The chain carries TRBV5-1 and TRBJ2-1, with 11 bases identical to TRBD2. The CDR3 runs 16 residues. With 0 bases clipped from V and 9 bases from J, the junction kept 8 bases outside the gene matches. Per the germline V gene, CDR1 is SGHRS and CDR2 is YFSETQ. In DNA, the CDR3 is TGCGCCAGCAGCTTGGTTGTTAGCGGGGGGGCGATTGAGCAGTTCTTC. It is translated as CASSLVVSGGAIEQFF.

The genes are TRBV24-1 and TRBJ2-2, with 8 nucleotides matching TRBD1. Losses at the gene ends were 7 bases for V and 0 bases for J; bases not matched to a gene: 6. Per germline, CDR1 KGHDR and CDR2 SFDVKD. The CDR3 totals 16 residues. As DNA, the CDR3 is TGTGCCACCAGCGGACAGGGAAGAACGAACACCGGGGAGCTGTTTTTT. Its protein is CATSGQGRTNTGELFF.

This clonotype was counted between two and nine times. Here the CDR3 DNA reads TGTGCCAGCAGTTACAGCCGGCGGGAGGGATACTACAATGAGCAGTTCTTC. Protein sequence: CASSYSRREGYYNEQFF. The gene calls are TRBV6-2 or TRBV6-3 and TRBJ2-1, with TRBD2 matching over 9 bases. Germline V gene sequence: CDR1 MNHEY, CDR2 SVGEGT. With V trimmed by 2 bases and J by 3 bases, 8 bases remained unmatched. The CDR3 is 17 amino acids.

The chain recombines TRBV5-4 with TRBJ1-1; 10 bases line up with TRBD1. Germline loops: CDR1 SGHNT, CDR2 YYREEE (reference sequence). V shed 4 bases and J 5 bases; nucleotides not matched to a gene: 5. The CDR3 is made up of 14 amino acids. The CDR3: CASSPGQGPTEAFF. The CDR3 DNA reads TGTGCCAGCAGCCCGGGACAGGGGCCGACTGAAGCTTTCTTT.

J is TRBJ2-1 and V is TRBV24-1; the D is unclear. The V end was cut by 0 bases, the J end by 5 bases, with 4 bases between. Germline loops: CDR1 KGHDR, CDR2 SFDVKD. The CDR3 totals 13 residues. The CDR3 bases are TGTGCCACCAGTGATTTGATGGACAATGAGCAGTTCTTC. This codes for CATSDLMDNEQFF.

The V call is TRBV18, the J call TRBJ1-2; no definite D call. Trimming removed 6 bases from V and 6 bases from J, with 14 bases in between. CDR1 and CDR2 (germline): KGHSH, LQKENI. The CDR3 loop spans 13 amino acids. The CDR3 nucleotides are TGTGCCAGCTCGCCCGGACGGCTAGATGGCTACACCTTC. It yields the protein CASSPGRLDGYTF. The whole variable domain, remainder taken from reference TRBV18 and TRBJ1-2, is NAGVMQNPRHLVRRRGQEARLRCSPMKGHSHVYWYRQLPEEGLKFMVYLQKENIIDESGMPKERFSAEFPKEGPSILRIQQVVRGDSAAYFCASSPGRLDGYTFGSGTRLTVV.

The chain uses TRBV15 and TRBJ2-2, with D perhaps TRBD1 or TRBD2 (5 bases each). Per the germline V gene, CDR1 is LNHNV and CDR2 is YYDKDF (reference sequence). The CDR3 has 17 residues. V was pared by 1 base and J by 1 base, with 13 bases between. CDR3 loop: CATSRVPGGGNTGELFF. As DNA, the CDR3 is TGTGCCACCAGCAGAGTCCCGGGTGGGGGGAACACCGGGGAGCTGTTTTTT.

The CDR3 DNA sequence: TGTGCCAGCACCGCGGGGGTCCTATCTTCCTACGAGCAGTACTTC. Translated: CASTAGVLSSYEQYF. The chain joins TRBV12-3 or TRBV12-4 to TRBJ2-7; 7 positions match TRBD2. Unmatched junction bases numbered 10, after V lost 7 bases and J lost 1 base. CDR3 length equals 15 residues.

The rearrangement links TRBV5-1 to TRBJ2-1; the match to TRBD2 covers 12 bases. V trimming: 4 bases; J trimming: 6 bases; junction bases outside the gene matches: 11. Germline CDR1 is SGHRS and CDR2 is YFSETQ. CDR3 size: 17 residues. The CDR3 region is CASSQILAGGPPNEQFF. In DNA, the CDR3 is TGCGCCAGCAGCCAGATACTAGCGGGGGGACCCCCCAATGAGCAGTTCTTC.

This clonotype was observed a few times. The rearrangement links TRBV19 to TRBJ1-2, with 7 bases matching TRBD1. Germline CDR1 reads LNHDA; CDR2 reads SQIVND (reference sequence). V dropped 2 bases and J dropped 3; count of bases not matched to a gene: 6. This CDR3 is built from 15 residues. CDR3 sequence (DNA): TGTGCCAGTAGTATATCATCTCAGGGGGACTATGGCTACACCTTC. Residues: CASSISSQGDYGYTF.

This clonotype was found a few times. The chain links TRBV7-3 to TRBJ2-1, with D uncertain. V lost 4 bases, J lost 5 bases, and 9 bases lay in between. The CDR3 runs 13 residues. The V gene's germline CDR1 is SGHTA and CDR2 FQGTGA. CDR3 region: CASSSSRDNEQFF. CDR3 DNA: TGTGCCAGCAGCTCGTCTCGGGACAATGAGCAGTTCTTC. The variable domain in full, with the rest retrieved from reference TRBV7-3 and TRBJ2-1, is GAGVSQTPSNKVTEKGKYVELRCDPISGHTALYWYRQSLGQGPEFLIYFQGTGAADDSGLPNDRFFAVRPEGSVSTLKIQRTERGDSAVYLCASSSSRDNEQFFGPGTRLTVL.

This clonotype has more than one count but fewer than ten. The chain employs TRBV25-1 and TRBJ1-2; TRBD1 matches at 10 bases. J gave up 6 bases and V 4 bases, and 2 bases lay outside the gene matches. The V gene's germline CDR1 is MGHDK and CDR2 SYGVNS. The CDR3 loop spans 13 amino acids. The CDR3 nucleotides read TGTGCCAGCAGTGCGGGGACAGGGGATGGCTACACCTTC. It is translated as CASSAGTGDGYTF.

The chain recombines TRBV23-1 with TRBJ1-5, with a possible D match to TRBD1 (6 bases). TRBV23-1 qualifies as an ORF whose function is uncertain. The CDR3 has 19 residues. With 6 bases removed from V and 5 bases from J, the gap between germline ends came to 29 bases. In nucleotides, the CDR3 is TGCGCCAGCAGCCCAGGGGTTAACGGGACAATTGAAAGCGATCAGCCCCAGCATTTT. Its protein product is CASSPGVNGTIESDQPQHF.

This clonotype was found many times. The chain links TRBV2 to TRBJ1-5; no reliable D call. Germline V lookup: CDR1 SNHLY, CDR2 FYNNEI. CDR3 size: 14 residues. Trimming cost V 6 bases and J 2 bases, with 11 bases left between them. The CDR3 spells CASSVERGNQPQHF. CDR3 DNA sequence: TGTGCCAGCAGCGTGGAACGAGGCAATCAGCCCCAGCATTTT.

This clonotype was seen a few times. This chain joins TRBV3-1 and TRBJ2-2; a possible D gene is TRBD2 (5 bases). Germline assignment: CDR1 LGHDT and CDR2 YNNKEL (reference sequence). With 4 bases removed from V and 3 bases from J, the gap between germline ends came to 15 bases. The CDR3 length is 16 residues. The CDR3 nucleotides are TGTGCCAGCAGCCTTAGGGTGGACTTGTACACCGGGGAGCTGTTTTTT. Translation: CASSLRVDLYTGELFF.

This clonotype was seen a few times. The genes are TRBV4-2 and TRBJ1-2; D is ambiguous. This CDR3 is 14 amino acids long. The germline gives CDR1 LGHNA, CDR2 YNFKEQ. V shed 0 bases and J shed 8 bases, with 13 bases lying between them. The CDR3 region is CASSQEGVPGGYTF. Here the CDR3 DNA reads TGTGCCAGCAGCCAAGAGGGAGTCCCGGGGGGCTACACCTTC.

This chain joins TRBV29-1 and TRBJ1-5, with 8 positions matching TRBD1. The CDR3 runs to 13 residues. CDR1 and CDR2 from the germline V gene are SQVTM and ANQGSEA. V lost 5 bases, J lost 3 bases, and 3 bases stayed unmatched. The CDR3 sequence: CSVLTGDNQPQHF. Written as DNA, the CDR3 is TGCAGCGTTTTGACAGGGGACAATCAGCCCCAGCATTTT.

The chain links TRBV29-1 to TRBJ1-1; D is unresolved. CDR1 SQVTM and CDR2 ANQGSEA come from the germline V gene. This CDR3 contains 14 residues. Trimming cost V 3 bases and J 6 bases, with 17 bases left between them. The CDR3 region is CSVDRRISGAEAFF. The CDR3 DNA sequence: TGCAGCGTTGACCGTCGGATCTCAGGAGCTGAAGCTTTCTTT.

V is TRBV24-1 and J is TRBJ2-1; the match to TRBD1 covers 10 bases. There are 15 residues in the CDR3. The V gene's germline CDR1 is KGHDR and CDR2 SFDVKD. Germline trimming cut 5 bases from V and 5 bases from J; bases unmatched to any gene: 5. The CDR3 sequence is CATSGGQGVNNEQFF. CDR3 sequence (DNA): TGTGCCACCAGTGGCGGACAGGGGGTTAACAATGAGCAGTTCTTC.

The J gene is TRBJ2-7, the V gene TRBV7-9, with D tentatively TRBD2 (5 bases). The CDR3 consists of 14 residues. Trimming removed 5 bases at V and 3 bases at J, with 14 bases between. Germline CDR1 SEHNR, CDR2 FQNEAQ (reference sequence). CDR3 in amino acids: CASSRPTRGYEQYF. Here the CDR3 DNA reads TGTGCCAGCAGCCGGCCAACCCGGGGCTACGAGCAGTACTTC. The full variable domain, with the rest looked up from reference TRBV7-9 and TRBJ2-7, is DTGVSQNPRHKITKRGQNVTFRCDPISEHNRLYWYRQTLGQGPEFLTYFQNEAQLEKSRLLSDRFSAERPKGSFSTLEIQRTEQGDSAMYLCASSRPTRGYEQYFGPGTRLTVT.

This clonotype was seen a few times. V is TRBV7-9 and J is TRBJ2-3; D ambiguous. The CDR3 sequence is 14 residues long. Germline CDR1 reads SEHNR; CDR2 reads FQNEAQ (reference sequence). The germline V and J ends were trimmed by 6 bases and 6 bases, with 16 bases remaining between them. The CDR3 is CASSGSDGVDTQYF. The DNA for the CDR3 is TGTGCCAGCAGTGGGTCGGACGGAGTGGATACGCAGTATTTT.

The CDR3 region is CASRAGEGTDTQYF. CDR3 nucleotides: TGCGCCAGCAGGGCAGGGGAGGGCACAGATACGCAGTATTTT. The chain recombines TRBV5-1 with TRBJ2-3; either TRBD1 or TRBD2 may supply D (6 bases each). Germline V CDR1 and CDR2: SGHRS, YFSETQ. The CDR3 consists of 14 residues. The ends were cut back, 5 bases at V and 1 base at J, with 11 bases in the middle.

This chain joins TRBV5-6 and TRBJ1-5, with 7 positions matching TRBD1. This CDR3 has 15 residues. V was clipped by 4 bases and J by 2 bases; unmatched bases: 6. Looked up from germline, CDR1 is SGHDT and CDR2 is YYEEEE. This CDR3 is CASSRHTGGNQPQHF. In DNA, the CDR3 is TGTGCCAGCAGCCGACATACAGGGGGCAATCAGCCCCAGCATTTT.

The table lists this clonotype with a few counts. This sequence joins TRBV10-3 and TRBJ2-2; 8 bases are shared with TRBD1. This CDR3 comprises 16 residues. The germline V gene has CDR1 ENHRY and CDR2 SYGVKD. The trim removed 3 bases at V and 4 bases at J, leaving 7 bases unmatched. The CDR3 here is CAISDQDRGLTGELFF. The CDR3 DNA reads as TGTGCCATCAGTGATCAAGACAGGGGCCTCACCGGGGAGCTGTTTTTT.